Below are 22 T cell receptor beta chains sequenced from a single sample in a study of cytomegalovirus exposure and HLA in healthy donors. PCR employed 60 Vbeta and 13 Jbeta primers. The repertoire was sequenced with immunoSEQ multiplex PCR; TCRdb's copy has only in-frame clones and lacks some. Among approximately 150,000 clones listed, roughly 80% were seen once. The specimen sequenced was PBMCs. The receptors stem from a woman younger than 30 in good health and CMV-seropositive.

V gene TRBV4-3 combines with J gene TRBJ1-2; no definite D call. V was pared by 1 base and J by 3 bases, with 9 bases between. Germline loops: CDR1 LGHNA, CDR2 YSLEER. This CDR3 contains 14 residues. The CDR3 region is CASSQGGIDYGYTF. CDR3 in DNA: TGCGCCAGCAGCCAAGGAGGGATCGACTATGGCTACACCTTC.

The CDR3, as DNA: TGTGCCAGCAGCGTAGAGCTGAGCTCCTACAATGAGCAGTTCTTC. Translating it yields CASSVELSSYNEQFF. The genes are TRBV9 and TRBJ2-1; D gene uncertain. CDR3 size: 15 residues. The germline V gene has CDR1 SGDLS and CDR2 YYNGEE. V lost 0 bases and J lost 0, with 7 bases in between.

The chain is built from TRBV30 and TRBJ2-5; D remains unclear. CDR3 length: 14 amino acids. Trimming shortened V by 0 bases and J by 5 bases, and 13 bases separated the two germline ends. Germline assignment: CDR1 GTSNPN and CDR2 SVGIG (reference sequence). The CDR3 sequence is CAWSVRPTGETQYF. The CDR3 region has the DNA TGTGCCTGGAGTGTACGGCCCACCGGGGAGACCCAGTACTTC.

This clone was seen more than once but under ten times. V usage is TRBV7-9 and J usage is TRBJ1-3; 11 bases fit TRBD1. With V trimmed by 4 bases and J by 3 bases, 5 bases remained unmatched. The CDR3 extends over 16 amino acids. Germline values: CDR1 SEHNR, CDR2 FQNEAQ (reference sequence). Here the CDR3 reads CASSSGQGADGNTIYF. The CDR3, as DNA: TGTGCCAGCAGCTCCGGACAGGGGGCTGATGGAAACACCATATATTTT.

The V gene is TRBV25-1, the J gene TRBJ1-4; tentatively, D is TRBD1 (6 bases). Between the trimmed V and J ends, which lost 3 bases and 2 bases, there was a span of 13 bases. The CDR3 runs to 16 residues. CDR1 is MGHDK, CDR2 SYGVNS, per germline. This chain's CDR3 is CASSDLTGSTNEKLFF. The CDR3 DNA reads as TGTGCCAGCAGTGACCTCACAGGGTCCACTAATGAAAAACTGTTTTTT.

V usage is TRBV25-1 and J usage is TRBJ2-5, with D maybe TRBD1 (5 bases). The J call is in doubt because the DNA end fits TRBJ2-7 better. This CDR3 contains 15 residues. Germline values: CDR1 MGHDK, CDR2 SYGVNS. CDR3 protein: CASSESSAGRYEQYF. As DNA, the CDR3 is TGTGCCAGCAGTGAGTCTTCGGCAGGGCGATACGAGCAGTACTTC.

Here the CDR3 reads CASSLASGQGKETQYF. DNA of the CDR3: TGTGCCAGCAGCTTAGCCTCGGGACAGGGGAAGGAGACCCAGTACTTC. The chain carries TRBV7-9 and TRBJ2-5; TRBD1 matches 10 bases. The CDR3 spans 16 residues. Trimming removed 0 bases from V and 5 bases from J; junction bases left unmatched: 6. Germline V gene sequence: CDR1 SEHNR, CDR2 FQNEAQ (reference sequence).

V gene TRBV2 combines with J gene TRBJ2-1; 8 bases fit TRBD1. Germline trimming cut 10 bases from V and 5 bases from J; bases unmatched to any gene: 16. This CDR3 comprises 16 residues. Germline assignment: CDR1 SNHLY and CDR2 FYNNEI. The CDR3 loop reads CATEISDRGGHNEQFF. DNA for the CDR3: TGTGCCACCGAGATAAGTGACAGGGGTGGCCACAATGAGCAGTTCTTC.

The chain links TRBV9 to TRBJ2-3, with 8 bases that match TRBD2. CDR1 and CDR2 from the germline V gene are SGDLS and YYNGEE. The V segment lost 4 bases and the J segment 2 bases; nucleotides outside the gene matches: 15. CDR3 length equals 18 residues. The DNA for the CDR3 is TGTGCCAGCAGCCCCGAGGTAGCGGGGCCGCCGACCACAGATACGCAGTATTTT. Encoded protein: CASSPEVAGPPTTDTQYF.

The chain employs TRBV30 and TRBJ1-1; the D gene is possibly TRBD1 (5 bases). Germline V gene data show CDR1 as GTSNPN and CDR2 as SVGIG (reference sequence). The CDR3 totals 14 residues. V lost 8 bases and J 1 base, leaving 17 bases between the germline ends. In DNA, the CDR3 is TGTGCCCATCAGGGAATGCTAGAGAACACTGAAGCTTTCTTT. Translating gives CAHQGMLENTEAFF.

The rearrangement links TRBV2 to TRBJ2-3; D is unclear. From germline, CDR1 is SNHLY and CDR2 FYNNEI. Trimming removed 3 bases at V and 4 bases at J, with 11 bases between. This CDR3 has 14 residues. The CDR3 is CASSDPTPPDTQYF. For the CDR3, the DNA is TGTGCCAGCAGTGACCCGACTCCACCAGATACGCAGTATTTT.

V gene TRBV30 combines with J gene TRBJ1-1; perhaps TRBD1 as D (5 bases). CDR1 and CDR2 (germline): GTSNPN, SVGIG (reference sequence). The V gene lost 0 bases and the J gene lost 4 bases, with 12 bases spanning the gap. The CDR3 runs 14 residues. CDR3 sequence (DNA): TGTGCCTGGAGTGTAGGCGGGGACGGCACTGAAGCTTTCTTT. It yields the protein CAWSVGGDGTEAFF.

The chain combines TRBV2 with TRBJ2-2, with 7 positions matching TRBD1. Per the germline V gene, CDR1 is SNHLY and CDR2 is FYNNEI. The V segment lost 7 bases and the J segment 2 bases; nucleotides outside the gene matches: 22. The CDR3 runs to 20 residues. The CDR3 bases are TGTGCCAGCACCCCCGAGCCAATATACCGGGACAGCAGAAACACCGGGGAGCTGTTTTTT. Protein product: CASTPEPIYRDSRNTGELFF.

The CDR3 here is CASSASGNYGYTF. The CDR3 DNA reads as TGTGCCAGCAGTGCCTCCGGTAACTATGGCTACACCTTC. The chain carries TRBV25-1 and TRBJ1-2; unclear D gene. V was pared by 4 bases and J by 1 base, with 7 bases between. The CDR3 has 13 residues. Germline V gives CDR1 MGHDK, CDR2 SYGVNS.

This clone was seen a few times. The rearrangement joins TRBV2 to TRBJ2-2; 8 positions agree with TRBD2. The length of the CDR3 is 16 residues. V shed 10 bases and J 1 base; nucleotides not matched to a gene: 11. CDR1 and CDR2 (germline): SNHLY, FYNNEI. CDR3 nucleotides: TGTGCCAAAACACTAACCCGGGGGGGGAACACCGGGGAGCTGTTTTTT. It yields the protein CAKTLTRGGNTGELFF. The entire variable domain, with the rest obtained from reference TRBV2 and TRBJ2-2, is as follows: EPEVTQTPSHQVTQMGQEVILRCVPISNHLYFYWYRQILGQKVEFLVSFYNNEISEKSEIFDDQFSVERPDGSNFTLKIRSTKLEDSAMYFCAKTLTRGGNTGELFFGEGSRLTVL.

The gene calls are TRBV18 and TRBJ2-3, with 10 bases identical to TRBD2. V was clipped by 8 bases and J by 0 bases; unmatched bases: 2. Germline V gives CDR1 KGHSH, CDR2 LQKENI. CDR3 length: 14 amino acids. CDR3 nucleotide sequence: TGTGCCAGCCGGACTAGCGGTAGCACAGATACGCAGTATTTT. Its protein product is CASRTSGSTDTQYF.

The chain is built from TRBV7-2 and TRBJ2-3; maybe TRBD1 (6 bases). The germline V gene encodes CDR1 SGHTA and CDR2 FQGNSA. V lost 0 bases and J 2 bases, leaving 9 bases between the germline ends. The CDR3 covers 15 residues. CDR3 residues: CASSLAGTPTDTQYF. CDR3 nucleotide sequence: TGTGCCAGCAGCTTAGCGGGGACACCCACAGATACGCAGTATTTT.

The V gene is TRBV5-1, the J gene TRBJ2-3, with TRBD1 matching 9 bases. Trimming took 0 bases from V and 4 from J; bases not matched to a gene: 3. This CDR3 region has 15 residues. Germline V gives CDR1 SGHRS, CDR2 YFSETQ. This chain's CDR3 is CASSLEQGAADTQYF. The CDR3 DNA is TGCGCCAGCAGCTTGGAACAGGGGGCCGCAGATACGCAGTATTTT.

In this sample, this clone turned up a few times. The chain has TRBV19 and TRBJ1-4, with 9 bases identical to TRBD1. The CDR3 loop spans 14 amino acids. V was pared by 10 bases and J by 5 bases, with 8 bases of the junction left unmatched. Germline lookup yields CDR1 LNHDA and CDR2 SQIVND (reference sequence). In DNA form, the CDR3 reads TGTGCCACCACCGCCGGGACAGGGAATGAAAAACTGTTTTTT. It translates to CATTAGTGNEKLFF.

This chain uses TRBV19 with TRBJ1-6, with D uncertain. CDR1 and CDR2 (germline): LNHDA, SQIVND (reference sequence). The CDR3 length is 14 residues. The V end was cut by 1 base, the J end by 5 bases, with 6 bases between. Here the CDR3 DNA reads TGTGCCAGTAGTATAGGACAAAATAATTCACCCCTCCACTTT. This codes for CASSIGQNNSPLHF. Drawing the rest from reference TRBV19 and TRBJ1-6, the complete variable domain is DGGITQSPKYLFRKEGQNVTLSCEQNLNHDAMYWYRQDPGQGLRLIYYSQIVNDFQKGDIAEGYSVSREKKESFPLTVTSAQKNPTAFYLCASSIGQNNSPLHFGNGTRLTVT.

The rearrangement uses TRBV7-2 and TRBJ1-5; 7 nucleotides align to TRBD1. V was clipped by 1 base and J by 6 bases; unmatched bases: 6. The CDR3 is 15 residues long. Per the germline V gene, CDR1 is SGHTA and CDR2 is FQGNSA. The CDR3 protein is CASSLGQGPSQPQHF. The CDR3 region has the DNA TGTGCCAGCAGCTTAGGACAGGGTCCATCTCAGCCCCAGCATTTT.

V and J are TRBV2 and TRBJ1-4; 10 nucleotides agree with TRBD1. From germline, CDR1 is SNHLY and CDR2 FYNNEI. CDR3 length equals 14 residues. V shed 5 bases and J 10 bases; nucleotides not matched to a gene: 7. The CDR3 loop reads CASSTDRGYGKLFF. In DNA form, the CDR3 reads TGTGCCAGCAGTACGGACAGGGGGTACGGAAAACTGTTTTTT.